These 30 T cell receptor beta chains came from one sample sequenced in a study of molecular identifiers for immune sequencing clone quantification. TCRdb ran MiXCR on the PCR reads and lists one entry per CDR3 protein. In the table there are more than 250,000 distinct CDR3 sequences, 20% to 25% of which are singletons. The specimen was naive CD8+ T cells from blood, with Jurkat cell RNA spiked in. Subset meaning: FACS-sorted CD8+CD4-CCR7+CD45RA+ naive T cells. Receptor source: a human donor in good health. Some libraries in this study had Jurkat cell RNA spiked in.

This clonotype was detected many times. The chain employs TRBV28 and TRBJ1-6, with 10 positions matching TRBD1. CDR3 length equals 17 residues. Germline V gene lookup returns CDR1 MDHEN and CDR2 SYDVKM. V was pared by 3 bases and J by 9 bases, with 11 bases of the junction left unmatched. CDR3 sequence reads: CASSFRGGQGVFSPLHF. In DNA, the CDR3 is TGTGCCAGCAGTTTCCGAGGAGGACAGGGGGTTTTTTCACCCCTCCACTTT.

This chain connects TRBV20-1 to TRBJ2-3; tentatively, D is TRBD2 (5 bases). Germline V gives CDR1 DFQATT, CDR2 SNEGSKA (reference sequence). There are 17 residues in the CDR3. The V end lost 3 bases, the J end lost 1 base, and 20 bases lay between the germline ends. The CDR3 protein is CSASRTRLPQGTDTQYF. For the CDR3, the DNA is TGCAGTGCTAGCCGAACCCGACTACCTCAAGGCACAGATACGCAGTATTTT.

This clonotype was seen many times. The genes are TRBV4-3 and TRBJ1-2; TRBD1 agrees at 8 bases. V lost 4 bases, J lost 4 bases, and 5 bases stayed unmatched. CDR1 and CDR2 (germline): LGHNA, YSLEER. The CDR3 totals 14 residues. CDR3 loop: CASSPGQAVYGYTF. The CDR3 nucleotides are TGCGCCAGCAGCCCGGGACAGGCGGTCTATGGCTACACCTTC.

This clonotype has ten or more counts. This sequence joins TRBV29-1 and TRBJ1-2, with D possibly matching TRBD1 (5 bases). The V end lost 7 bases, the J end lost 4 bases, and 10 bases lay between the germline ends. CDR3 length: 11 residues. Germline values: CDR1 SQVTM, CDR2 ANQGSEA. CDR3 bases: TGCAGCGCCGACACAGGCTATGGCTACACCTTC. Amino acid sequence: CSADTGYGYTF.

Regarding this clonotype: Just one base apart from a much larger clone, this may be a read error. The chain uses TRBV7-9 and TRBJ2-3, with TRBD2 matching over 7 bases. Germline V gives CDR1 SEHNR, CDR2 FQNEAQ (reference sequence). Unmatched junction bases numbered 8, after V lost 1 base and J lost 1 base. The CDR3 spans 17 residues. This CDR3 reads CASSLETQRGGTDTQYF. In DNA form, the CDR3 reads TGTGCCAGCAGCTTAGAAACCCAGCGGGGTGGCACAGATACGCAGTATTTT.

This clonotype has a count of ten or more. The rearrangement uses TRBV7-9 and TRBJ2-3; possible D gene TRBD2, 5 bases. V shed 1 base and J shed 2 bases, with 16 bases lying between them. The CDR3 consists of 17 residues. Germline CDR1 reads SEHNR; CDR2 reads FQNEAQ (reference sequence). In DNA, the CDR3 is TGTGCCAGCAGCTTAGGAGAGGGAGTTGGGCACACAGATACGCAGTATTTT. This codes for CASSLGEGVGHTDTQYF. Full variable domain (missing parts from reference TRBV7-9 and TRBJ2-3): DTGVSQNPRHKITKRGQNVTFRCDPISEHNRLYWYRQTLGQGPEFLTYFQNEAQLEKSRLLSDRFSAERPKGSFSTLEIQRTEQGDSAMYLCASSLGEGVGHTDTQYFGPGTRLTVL.

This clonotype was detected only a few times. CDR3 region: CASTDRVGETQYF. The CDR3 nucleotides read TGTGCCAGCACGGACAGAGTAGGAGAGACCCAGTACTTC. The chain is built from TRBV19 and TRBJ2-5; perhaps TRBD1 as D (6 bases). Germline V gene lookup returns CDR1 LNHDA and CDR2 SQIVND (reference sequence). The CDR3 loop spans 13 amino acids. V was pared by 9 bases and J by 4 bases, with 15 bases between.

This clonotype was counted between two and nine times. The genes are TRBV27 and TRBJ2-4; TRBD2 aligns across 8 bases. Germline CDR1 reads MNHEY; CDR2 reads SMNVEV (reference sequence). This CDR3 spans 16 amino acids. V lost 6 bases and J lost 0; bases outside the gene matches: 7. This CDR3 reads CASRTLAEEAKNIQYF. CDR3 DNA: TGTGCCAGCAGAACACTAGCGGAAGAAGCCAAAAACATTCAGTACTTC.

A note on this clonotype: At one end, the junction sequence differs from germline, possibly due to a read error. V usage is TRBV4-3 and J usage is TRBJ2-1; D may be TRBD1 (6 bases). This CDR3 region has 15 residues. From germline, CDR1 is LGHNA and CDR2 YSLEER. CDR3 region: CASSQNRAPYYEQFF. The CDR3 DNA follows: TGCGCCAGCAGCCAAAACAGGGCGCCCTACTATGAGCAGTTCTTC.

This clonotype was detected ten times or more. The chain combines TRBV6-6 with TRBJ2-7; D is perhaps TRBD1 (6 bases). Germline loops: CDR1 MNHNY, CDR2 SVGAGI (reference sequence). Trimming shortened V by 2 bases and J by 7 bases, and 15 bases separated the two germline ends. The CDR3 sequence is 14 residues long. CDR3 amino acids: CASSYTDYGTEQYF. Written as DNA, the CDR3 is TGTGCCAGCAGTTACACAGATTACGGGACAGAGCAGTACTTC.

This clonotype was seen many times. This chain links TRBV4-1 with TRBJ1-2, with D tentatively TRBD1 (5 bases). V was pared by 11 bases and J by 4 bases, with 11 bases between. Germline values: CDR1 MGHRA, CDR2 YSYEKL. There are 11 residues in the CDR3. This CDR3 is CAVGGGYGYTF. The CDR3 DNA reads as TGCGCCGTGGGGGGAGGCTATGGCTACACCTTC.

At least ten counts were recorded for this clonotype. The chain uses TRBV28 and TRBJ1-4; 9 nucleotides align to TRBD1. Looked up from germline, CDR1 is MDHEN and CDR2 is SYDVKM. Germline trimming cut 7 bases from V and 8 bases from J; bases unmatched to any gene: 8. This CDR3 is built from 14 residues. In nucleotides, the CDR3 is TGTGCCAGCATAACAGGGGGCGGGCTAGAAAAACTGTTTTTT. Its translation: CASITGGGLEKLFF.

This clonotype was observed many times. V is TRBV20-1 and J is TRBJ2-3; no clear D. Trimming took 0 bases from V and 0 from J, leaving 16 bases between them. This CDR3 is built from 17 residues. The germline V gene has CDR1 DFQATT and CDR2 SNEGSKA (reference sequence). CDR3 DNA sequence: TGCAGTGCTAGAGAATTTCCAAGGACCGCTAGCACAGATACGCAGTATTTT. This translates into CSAREFPRTASTDTQYF.

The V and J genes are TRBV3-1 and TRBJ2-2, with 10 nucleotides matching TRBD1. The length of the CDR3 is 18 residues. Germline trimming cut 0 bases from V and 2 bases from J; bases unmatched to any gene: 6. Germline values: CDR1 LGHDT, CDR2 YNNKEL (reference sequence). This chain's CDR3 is CASSQDKGQGTNTGELFF. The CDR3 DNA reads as TGTGCCAGCAGCCAAGATAAGGGACAGGGGACTAACACCGGGGAGCTGTTTTTT. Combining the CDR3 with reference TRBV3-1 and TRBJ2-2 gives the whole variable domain DTAVSQTPKYLVTQMGNDKSIKCEQNLGHDTMYWYKQDSKKFLKIMFSYNNKELIINETVPNRFSPKSPDKAHLNLHINSLELGDSAVYFCASSQDKGQGTNTGELFFGEGSRLTVL.

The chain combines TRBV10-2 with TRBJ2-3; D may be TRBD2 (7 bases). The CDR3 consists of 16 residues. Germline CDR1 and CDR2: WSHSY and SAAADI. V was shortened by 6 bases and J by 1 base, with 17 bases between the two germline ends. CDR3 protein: CASSSRGAGGTDTQYF. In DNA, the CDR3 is TGCGCCAGCAGCAGCCGGGGGGCGGGGGGCACAGATACGCAGTATTTT.

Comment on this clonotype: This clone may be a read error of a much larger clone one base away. CDR3 loop: CASSQGGQPYTDAQYF. DNA for the CDR3: TGTGCCAGTAGTCAAGGAGGACAGCCCTACACAGATGCGCAGTATTTT. This chain connects TRBV19 to TRBJ2-3; tentative D call: TRBD1 (6 bases). In germline, CDR1 is LNHDA, CDR2 SQIVND (reference sequence). The CDR3 totals 16 residues.

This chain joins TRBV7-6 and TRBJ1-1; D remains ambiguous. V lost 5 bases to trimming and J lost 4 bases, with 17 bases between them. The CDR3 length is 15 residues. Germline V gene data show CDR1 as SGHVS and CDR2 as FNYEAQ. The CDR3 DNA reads TGTGCCAGCAGCAATAGGATGGCTGGTGCCACTGAAGCTTTCTTT. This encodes CASSNRMAGATEAFF.

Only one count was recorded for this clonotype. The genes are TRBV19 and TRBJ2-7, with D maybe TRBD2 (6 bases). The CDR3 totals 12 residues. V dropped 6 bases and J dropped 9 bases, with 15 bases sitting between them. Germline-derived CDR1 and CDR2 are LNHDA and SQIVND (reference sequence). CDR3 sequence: CASSPSLGGQYF. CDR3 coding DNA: TGTGCCAGTAGCCCATCGTTGGGGGGGCAGTACTTC.

CDR3 coding DNA: TGTGCCAGCAGCCCCGTATATGGGGCAAGCGACGAGCAGTACTTC. Translating gives CASSPVYGASDEQYF. This rearrangement joins TRBV7-9 to TRBJ2-7; a weak D match, TRBD1 (5 bases). Germline lookup yields CDR1 SEHNR and CDR2 FQNEAQ (reference sequence). This CDR3 has 15 residues. V lost 5 bases to trimming and J lost 5 bases, with 19 bases between them.

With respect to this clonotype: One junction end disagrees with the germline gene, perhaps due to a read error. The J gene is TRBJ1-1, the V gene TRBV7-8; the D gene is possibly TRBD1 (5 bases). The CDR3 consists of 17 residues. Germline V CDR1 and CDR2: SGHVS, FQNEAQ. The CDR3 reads CASSLGLGKAGYTEASF. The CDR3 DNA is TGTGCCAGCAGCTTAGGGTTAGGAAAAGCAGGGTACACTGAAGCTTCCTTT. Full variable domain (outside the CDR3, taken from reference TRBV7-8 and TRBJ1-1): GAGVSQSPRYKVAKRGQDVALRCDPISGHVSLFWYQQALGQGPEFLTYFQNEAQLDKSGLPSDRFFAERPEGSVSTLKIQRTQQEDSAVYLCASSLGLGKAGYTEASFGQGTRLTVV.

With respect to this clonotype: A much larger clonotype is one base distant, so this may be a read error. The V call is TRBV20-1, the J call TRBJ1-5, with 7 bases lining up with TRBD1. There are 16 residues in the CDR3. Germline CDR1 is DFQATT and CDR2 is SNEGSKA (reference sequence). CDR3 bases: TGCAGTGCTAGGCCCCCGACAGGGTTGGACAATCAGCCCCAGCGTTTT. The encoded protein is CSARPPTGLDNQPQRF.

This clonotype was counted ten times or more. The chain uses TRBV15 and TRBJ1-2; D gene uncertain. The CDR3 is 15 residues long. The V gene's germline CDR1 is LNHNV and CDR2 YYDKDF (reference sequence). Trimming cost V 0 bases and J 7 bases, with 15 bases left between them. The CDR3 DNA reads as TGTGCCACCAGCAGAGAAGCAGGCGGATATTCTGGCTACACCTTC. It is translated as CATSREAGGYSGYTF.

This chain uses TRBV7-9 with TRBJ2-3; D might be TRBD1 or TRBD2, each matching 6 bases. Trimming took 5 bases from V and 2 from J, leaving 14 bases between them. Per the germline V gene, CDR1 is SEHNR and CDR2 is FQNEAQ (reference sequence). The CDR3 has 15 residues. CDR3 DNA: TGTGCCAGCAGCAACAGGGACTCTACCACAGATACGCAGTATTTT. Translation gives CASSNRDSTTDTQYF.

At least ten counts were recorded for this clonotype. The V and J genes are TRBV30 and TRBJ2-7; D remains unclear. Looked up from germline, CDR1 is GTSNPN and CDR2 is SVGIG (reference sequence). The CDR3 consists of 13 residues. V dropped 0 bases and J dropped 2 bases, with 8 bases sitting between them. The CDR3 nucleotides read TGTGCCTGGAGTGTATCAGCTGCCTACGAGCAGTACTTC. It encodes CAWSVSAAYEQYF.

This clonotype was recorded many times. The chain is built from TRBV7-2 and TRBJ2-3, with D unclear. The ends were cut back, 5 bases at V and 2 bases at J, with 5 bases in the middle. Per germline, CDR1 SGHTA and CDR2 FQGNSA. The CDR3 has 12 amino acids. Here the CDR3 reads CASSRITDTQYF. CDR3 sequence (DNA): TGTGCCAGCAGCAGAATCACAGATACGCAGTATTTT. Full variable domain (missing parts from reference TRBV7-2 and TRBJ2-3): GAGVSQSPSNKVTEKGKDVELRCDPISGHTALYWYRQSLGQGLEFLIYFQGNSAPDKSGLPSDRFSAERTGGSVSTLTIQRTQQEDSAVYLCASSRITDTQYFGPGTRLTVL.

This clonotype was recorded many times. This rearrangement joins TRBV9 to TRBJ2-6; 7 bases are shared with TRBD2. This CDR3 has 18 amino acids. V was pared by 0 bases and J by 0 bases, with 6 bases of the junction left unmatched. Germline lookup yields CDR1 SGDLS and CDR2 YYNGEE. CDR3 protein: CASSVESGRSSGANVLTF. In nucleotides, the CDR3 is TGTGCCAGCAGCGTAGAGTCCGGGAGGAGCTCTGGGGCCAACGTCCTGACTTTC. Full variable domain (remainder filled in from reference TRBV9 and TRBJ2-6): DSGVTQTPKHLITATGQRVTLRCSPRSGDLSVYWYQQSLDQGLQFLIQYYNGEERAKGNILERFSAQQFPDLHSELNLSSLELGDSALYFCASSVESGRSSGANVLTFGAGSRLTVL.

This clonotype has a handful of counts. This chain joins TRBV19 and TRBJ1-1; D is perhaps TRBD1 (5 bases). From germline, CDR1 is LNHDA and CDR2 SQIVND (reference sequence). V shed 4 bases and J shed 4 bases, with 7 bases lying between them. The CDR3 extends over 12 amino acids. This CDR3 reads CASSRGSTEAFF. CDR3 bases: TGTGCCAGTAGTAGGGGGTCCACTGAAGCTTTCTTT.

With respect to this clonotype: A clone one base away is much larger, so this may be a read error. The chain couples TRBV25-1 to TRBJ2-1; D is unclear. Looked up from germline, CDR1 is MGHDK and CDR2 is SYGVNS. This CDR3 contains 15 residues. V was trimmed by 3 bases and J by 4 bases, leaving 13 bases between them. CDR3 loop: CASSDPNRIYNEQFF. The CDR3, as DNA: TGTGCCAGCAGTGACCCTAACAGAATATACAATGAGCAGTTCTTC.

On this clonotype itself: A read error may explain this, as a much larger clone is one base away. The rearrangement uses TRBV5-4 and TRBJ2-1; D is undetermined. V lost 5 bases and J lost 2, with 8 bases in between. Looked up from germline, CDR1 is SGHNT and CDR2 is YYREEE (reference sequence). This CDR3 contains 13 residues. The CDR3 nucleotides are TGTGCCAGCAGACACGACACCTACAATGAGCAGTTCTTC. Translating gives CASRHDTYNEQFF.

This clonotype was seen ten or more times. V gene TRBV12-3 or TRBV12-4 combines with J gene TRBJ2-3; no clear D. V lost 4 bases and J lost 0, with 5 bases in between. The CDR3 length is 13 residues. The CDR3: CASSWVSTDTQYF. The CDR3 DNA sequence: TGTGCCAGCAGTTGGGTTAGCACAGATACGCAGTATTTT.